In this sample, the clone carrying this T cell receptor beta chain turned up once. The sample comes from a study of blood T cell repertoires in COVID-19. At the level of the study: Italy, Spain and the United States were the sources of the convalescent and acute COVID-19 samples. T cells, B-cell-depleted T cells, or PBMCs supplied cDNA or gDNA.

The authors' processing: Quantification of nucleated cells was approximated via reference gene primer amplification. This table comes from immunoSEQ multiplex PCR, and its TCRdb copy is limited to in-frame clones, with some not included. V and J calls and clone size are given by that table; D and trimming were obtained from the DNA. Counted here are around 110,000 clones, roughly nine tenths occurring once; the ten biggest clones make up 4% to 5.5%. The germline V gene encodes CDR1 WSHSY and CDR2 SAAADI. The CDR3 sequence is 16 residues long. The V end was cut by 4 bases, the J end by 0 bases, with 12 bases between.

Sequences were obtained from peripheral blood. The clonotype comes from a middle-aged man with acute or convalescent COVID-19. The chain is built from TRBV10-2 and TRBJ1-4, with D unresolved. The CDR3: CASSAPTGTTNEKLFF. DNA for the CDR3: TGCGCCAGCAGTGCTCCCACCGGGACAACTAATGAAAAACTGTTTTTT.